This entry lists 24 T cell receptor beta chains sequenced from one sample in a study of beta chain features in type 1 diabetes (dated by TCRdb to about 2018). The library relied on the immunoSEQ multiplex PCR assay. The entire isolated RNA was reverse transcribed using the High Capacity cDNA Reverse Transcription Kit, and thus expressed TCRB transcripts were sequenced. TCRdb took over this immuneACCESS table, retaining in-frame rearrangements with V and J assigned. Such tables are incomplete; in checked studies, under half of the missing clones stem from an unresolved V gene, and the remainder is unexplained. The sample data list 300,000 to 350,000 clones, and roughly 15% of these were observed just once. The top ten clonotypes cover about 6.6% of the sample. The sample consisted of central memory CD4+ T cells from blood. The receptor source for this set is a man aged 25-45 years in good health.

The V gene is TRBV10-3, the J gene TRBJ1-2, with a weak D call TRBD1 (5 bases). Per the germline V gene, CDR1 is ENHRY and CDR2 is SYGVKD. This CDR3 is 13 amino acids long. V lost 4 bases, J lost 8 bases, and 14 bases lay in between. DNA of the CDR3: TGTGCCATCAGTGGTGACAGAGCTCAGGGCTACACCTTC. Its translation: CAISGDRAQGYTF.

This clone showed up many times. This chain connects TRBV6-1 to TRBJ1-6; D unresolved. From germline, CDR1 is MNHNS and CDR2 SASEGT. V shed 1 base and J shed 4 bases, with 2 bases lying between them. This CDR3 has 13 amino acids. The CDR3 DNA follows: TGTGCCAGCAGTGAAGGGTATAATTCACCCCTCCACTTT. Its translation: CASSEGYNSPLHF.

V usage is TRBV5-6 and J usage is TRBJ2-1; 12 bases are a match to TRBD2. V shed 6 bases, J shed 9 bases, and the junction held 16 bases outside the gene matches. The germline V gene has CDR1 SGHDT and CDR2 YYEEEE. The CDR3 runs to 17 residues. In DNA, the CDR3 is TGTGCCAGCACCTCAATCGCTGGCCGGACTAGCGGGATTGAGCAGTTCTTC. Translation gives CASTSIAGRTSGIEQFF.

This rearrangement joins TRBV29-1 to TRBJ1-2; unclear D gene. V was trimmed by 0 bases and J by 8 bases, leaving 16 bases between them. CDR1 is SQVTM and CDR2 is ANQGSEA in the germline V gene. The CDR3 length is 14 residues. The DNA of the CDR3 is TGCAGCGTTGAAGAGACTCTGACGGATGTCGGCTACACCTTC. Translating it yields CSVEETLTDVGYTF.

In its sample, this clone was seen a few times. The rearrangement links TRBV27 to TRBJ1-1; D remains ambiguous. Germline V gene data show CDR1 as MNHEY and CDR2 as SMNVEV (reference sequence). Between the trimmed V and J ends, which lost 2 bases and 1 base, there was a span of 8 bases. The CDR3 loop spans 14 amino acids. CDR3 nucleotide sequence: TGTGCCAGCAGTTTAGGCAGGCCGAACACTGAAGCTTTCTTT. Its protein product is CASSLGRPNTEAFF.

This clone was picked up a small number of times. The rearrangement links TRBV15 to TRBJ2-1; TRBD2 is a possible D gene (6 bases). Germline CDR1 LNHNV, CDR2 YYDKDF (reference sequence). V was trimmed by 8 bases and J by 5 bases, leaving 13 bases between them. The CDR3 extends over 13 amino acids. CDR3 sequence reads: CATWSGLNNEQFF. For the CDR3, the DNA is TGTGCCACCTGGAGCGGGCTCAACAATGAGCAGTTCTTC.

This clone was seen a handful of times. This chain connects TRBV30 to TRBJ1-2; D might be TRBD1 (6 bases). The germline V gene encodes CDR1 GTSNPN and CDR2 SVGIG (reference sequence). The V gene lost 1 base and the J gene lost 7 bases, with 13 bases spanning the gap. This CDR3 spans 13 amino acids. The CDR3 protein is CAWSGSGVGGYTF. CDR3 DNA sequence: TGTGCCTGGAGTGGCTCAGGGGTTGGTGGCTACACCTTC.

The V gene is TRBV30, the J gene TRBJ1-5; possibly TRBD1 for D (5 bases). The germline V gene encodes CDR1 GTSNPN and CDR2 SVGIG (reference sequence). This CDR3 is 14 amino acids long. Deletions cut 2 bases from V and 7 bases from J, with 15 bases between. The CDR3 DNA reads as TGTGCCTGGAGTAAAGGGGCAGGGCAACAGCCCCAGCATTTT. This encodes CAWSKGAGQQPQHF.

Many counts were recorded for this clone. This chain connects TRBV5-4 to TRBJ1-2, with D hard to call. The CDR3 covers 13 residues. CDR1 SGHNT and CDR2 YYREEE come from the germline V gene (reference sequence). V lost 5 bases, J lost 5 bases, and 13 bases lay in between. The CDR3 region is CASRVGGTYGYTF. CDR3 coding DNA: TGTGCCAGCAGGGTGGGAGGAACTTATGGCTACACCTTC.

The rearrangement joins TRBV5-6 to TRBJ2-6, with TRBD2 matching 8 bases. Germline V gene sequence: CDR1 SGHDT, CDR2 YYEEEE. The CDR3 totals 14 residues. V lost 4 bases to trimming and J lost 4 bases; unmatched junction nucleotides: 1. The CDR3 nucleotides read TGTGCCAGCAGCCAGCGGGAGGGGGCCAACGTCCTGACTTTC. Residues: CASSQREGANVLTF.

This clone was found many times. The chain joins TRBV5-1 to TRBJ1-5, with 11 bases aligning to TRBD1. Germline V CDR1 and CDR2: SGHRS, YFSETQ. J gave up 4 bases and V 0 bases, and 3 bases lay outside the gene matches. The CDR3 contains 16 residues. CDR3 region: CASSLDGTGGNQPQHF. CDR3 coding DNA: TGCGCCAGCAGCTTGGACGGGACAGGGGGGAATCAGCCCCAGCATTTT.

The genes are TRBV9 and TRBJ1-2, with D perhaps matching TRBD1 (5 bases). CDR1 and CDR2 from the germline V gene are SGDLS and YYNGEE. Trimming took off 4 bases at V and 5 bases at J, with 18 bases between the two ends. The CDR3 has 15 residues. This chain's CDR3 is CASSPRQSNYYGYTF. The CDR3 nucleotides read TGTGCCAGCAGCCCCCGACAGTCTAACTATTATGGCTACACCTTC.

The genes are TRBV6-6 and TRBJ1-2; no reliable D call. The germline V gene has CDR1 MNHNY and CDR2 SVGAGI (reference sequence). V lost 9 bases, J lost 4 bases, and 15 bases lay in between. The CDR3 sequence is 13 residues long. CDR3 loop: CARSRGRLYGYTF. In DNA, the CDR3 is TGTGCCAGAAGTAGAGGACGGCTCTATGGCTACACCTTC.

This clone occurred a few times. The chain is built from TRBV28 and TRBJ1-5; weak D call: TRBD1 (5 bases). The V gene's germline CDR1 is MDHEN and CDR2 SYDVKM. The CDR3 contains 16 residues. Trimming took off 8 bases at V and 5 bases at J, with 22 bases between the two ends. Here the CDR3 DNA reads TGTGCCAGCCGTGCCATGGTCGGGGGACTGTATCAGCCCCAGCATTTT. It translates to CASRAMVGGLYQPQHF.

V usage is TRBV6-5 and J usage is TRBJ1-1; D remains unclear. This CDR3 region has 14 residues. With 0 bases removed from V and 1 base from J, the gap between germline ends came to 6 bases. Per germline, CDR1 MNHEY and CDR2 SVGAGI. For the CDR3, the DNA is TGTGCCAGCAGTTACTCCCGACAGAACACTGAAGCTTTCTTT. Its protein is CASSYSRQNTEAFF.

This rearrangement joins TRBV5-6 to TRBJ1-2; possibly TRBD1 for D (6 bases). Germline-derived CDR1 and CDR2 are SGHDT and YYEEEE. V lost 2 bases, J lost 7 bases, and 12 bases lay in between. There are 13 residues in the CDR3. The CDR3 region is CASSFQDSLGYTF. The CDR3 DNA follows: TGTGCCAGCAGCTTCCAGGACAGCCTTGGCTACACCTTC.

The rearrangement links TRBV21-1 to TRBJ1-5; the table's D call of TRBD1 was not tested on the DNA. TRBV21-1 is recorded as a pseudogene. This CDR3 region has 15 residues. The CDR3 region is CASSSKRQVNQPQHF. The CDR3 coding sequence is TGTGCCAGCAGCAGCAAAAGACAGGTCAATCAGCCCCAGCATTTT.

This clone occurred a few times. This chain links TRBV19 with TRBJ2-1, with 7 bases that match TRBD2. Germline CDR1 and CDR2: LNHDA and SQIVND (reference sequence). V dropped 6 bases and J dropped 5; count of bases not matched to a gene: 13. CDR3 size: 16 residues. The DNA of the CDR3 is TGTGCCAGTAGAGACTTCGGCGGGAGTCGGGACAATGAGCAGTTCTTC. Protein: CASRDFGGSRDNEQFF.

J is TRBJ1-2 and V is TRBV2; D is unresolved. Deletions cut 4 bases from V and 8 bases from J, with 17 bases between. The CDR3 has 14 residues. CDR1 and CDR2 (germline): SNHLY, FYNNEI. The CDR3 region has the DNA TGTGCCAGCAGTGCCTCAATCTCAGTGGGGGGCTACACCTTC. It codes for CASSASISVGGYTF.

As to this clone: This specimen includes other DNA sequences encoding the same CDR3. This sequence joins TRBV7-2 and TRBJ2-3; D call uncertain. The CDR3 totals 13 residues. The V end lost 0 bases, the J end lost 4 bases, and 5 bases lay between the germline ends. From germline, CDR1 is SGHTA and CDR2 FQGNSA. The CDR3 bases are TGTGCCAGCAGCTTAGCCGGAGCAGATACGCAGTATTTT. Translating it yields CASSLAGADTQYF.

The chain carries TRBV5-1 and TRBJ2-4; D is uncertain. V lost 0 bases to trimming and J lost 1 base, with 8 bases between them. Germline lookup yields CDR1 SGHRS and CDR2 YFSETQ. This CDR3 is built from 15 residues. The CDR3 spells CASSLEWSAKNIQYF. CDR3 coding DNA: TGCGCCAGCAGCTTGGAATGGAGCGCCAAAAACATTCAGTACTTC.

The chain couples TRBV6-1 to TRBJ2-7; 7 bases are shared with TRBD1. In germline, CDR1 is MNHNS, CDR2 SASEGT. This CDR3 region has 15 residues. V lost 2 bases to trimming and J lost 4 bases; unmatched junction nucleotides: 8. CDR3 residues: CASSESVRGLYEQYV. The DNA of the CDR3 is TGTGCCAGCAGTGAATCGGTGAGGGGGCTGTACGAGCAGTACGTC.

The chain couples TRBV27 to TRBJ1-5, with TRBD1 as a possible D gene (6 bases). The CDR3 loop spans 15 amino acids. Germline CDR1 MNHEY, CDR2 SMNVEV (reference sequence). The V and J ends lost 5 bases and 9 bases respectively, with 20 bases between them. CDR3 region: CASSPTMGGLLPQHF. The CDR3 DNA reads TGTGCCAGCAGTCCGACGATGGGGGGGCTTCTGCCCCAGCATTTT.

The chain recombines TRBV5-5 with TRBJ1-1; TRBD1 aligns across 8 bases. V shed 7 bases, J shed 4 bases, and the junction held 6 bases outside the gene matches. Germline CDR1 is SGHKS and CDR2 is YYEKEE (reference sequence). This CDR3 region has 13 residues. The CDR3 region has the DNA TGTGCCAGCCTCAGGGGGCTGGTCACTGAAGCTTTCTTT. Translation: CASLRGLVTEAFF.